This paragraph reports one T cell receptor (beta chain). This sample is drawn from a study of CD8 T cells in Susac syndrome. When the RNA was reverse transcribed, random hexamers were used with an input of roughly 0.45 to 1 ug. An immunoSEQ multiplex PCR generated amplified TCR beta CDR3 products spanning 54 Vbeta and 13 Jbeta. TCRdb processed the immunoSEQ multiplex PCR reads anew with MiXCR; each CDR3 protein has one entry. This repertoire shows about 200,000 distinct CDR3 sequences, 90% to 95% found once; its top ten account for about 0.096%. With 8 bases removed from V and 6 bases from J, the gap between germline ends came to 8 bases. The length of the CDR3 is 11 residues. The germline V gene encodes CDR1 LGHDT and CDR2 YNNKEL (reference sequence).

V gene TRBV3-1 combines with J gene TRBJ1-3; D not resolved. The TCR comes from a human donor with multiple sclerosis. The sample taken for sequencing was CD4+ T cells from PBMCs. CDR3 sequence: CASEGENTIYF. CDR3 coding DNA: TGTGCCAGCGAAGGCGAAAACACCATATATTTT.